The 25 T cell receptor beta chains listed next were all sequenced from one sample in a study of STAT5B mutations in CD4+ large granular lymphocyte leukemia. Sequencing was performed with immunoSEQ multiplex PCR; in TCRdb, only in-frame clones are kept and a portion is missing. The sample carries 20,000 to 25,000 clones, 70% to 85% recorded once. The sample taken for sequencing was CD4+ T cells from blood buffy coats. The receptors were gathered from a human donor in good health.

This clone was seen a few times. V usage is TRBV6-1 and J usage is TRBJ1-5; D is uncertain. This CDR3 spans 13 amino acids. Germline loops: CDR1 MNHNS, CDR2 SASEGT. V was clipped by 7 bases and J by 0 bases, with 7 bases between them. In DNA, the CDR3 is TGTGCCAGCACACAGTATAGCAATCAGCCCCAGCATTTT. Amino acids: CASTQYSNQPQHF.

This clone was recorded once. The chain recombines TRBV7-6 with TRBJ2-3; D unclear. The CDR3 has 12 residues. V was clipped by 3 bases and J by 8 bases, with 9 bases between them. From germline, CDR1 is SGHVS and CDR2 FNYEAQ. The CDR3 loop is CASSLVDSTQYF. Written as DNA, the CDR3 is TGTGCCAGCAGCTTGGTGGATTCTACGCAGTATTTT.

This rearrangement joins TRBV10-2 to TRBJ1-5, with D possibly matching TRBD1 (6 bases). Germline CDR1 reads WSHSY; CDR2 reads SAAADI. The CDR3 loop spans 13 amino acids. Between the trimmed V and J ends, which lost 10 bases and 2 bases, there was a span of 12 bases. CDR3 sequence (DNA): TGCGCCACCGGGGGGGCGGGCAATCAGCCCCAGCATTTT. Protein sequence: CATGGAGNQPQHF.

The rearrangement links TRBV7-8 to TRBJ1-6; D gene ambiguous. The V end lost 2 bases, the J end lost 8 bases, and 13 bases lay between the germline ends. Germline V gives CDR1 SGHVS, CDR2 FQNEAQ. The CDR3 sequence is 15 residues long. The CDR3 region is CASSLNSLADSPLHF. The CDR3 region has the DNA TGTGCCAGCAGCTTAAACAGCCTGGCGGATTCACCCCTCCACTTT.

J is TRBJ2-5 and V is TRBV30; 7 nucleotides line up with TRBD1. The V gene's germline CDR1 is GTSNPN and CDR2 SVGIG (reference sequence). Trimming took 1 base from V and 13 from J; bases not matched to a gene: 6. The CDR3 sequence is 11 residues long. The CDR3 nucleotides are TGTGCCTGGAGTGCAGGACAGGTCCGGTACTTC. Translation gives CAWSAGQVRYF.

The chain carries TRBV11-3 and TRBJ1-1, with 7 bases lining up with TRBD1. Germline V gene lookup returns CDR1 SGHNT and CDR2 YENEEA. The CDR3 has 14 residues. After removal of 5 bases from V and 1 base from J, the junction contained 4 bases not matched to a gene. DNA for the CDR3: TGTGCCAGCAGCCAGACAGGGCCGAACACTGAAGCTTTCTTT. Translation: CASSQTGPNTEAFF.

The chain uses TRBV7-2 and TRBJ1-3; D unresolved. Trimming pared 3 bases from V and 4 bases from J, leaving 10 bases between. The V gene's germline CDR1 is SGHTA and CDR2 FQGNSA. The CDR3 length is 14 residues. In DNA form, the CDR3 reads TGTGCCAGCAGCTTTCGAGGTTACGGAAACACCATATATTTT. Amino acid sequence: CASSFRGYGNTIYF. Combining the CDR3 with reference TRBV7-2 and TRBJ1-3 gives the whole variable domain GAGVSQSPSNKVTEKGKDVELRCDPISGHTALYWYRQSLGQGLEFLIYFQGNSAPDKSGLPSDRFSAERTGGSVSTLTIQRTQQEDSAVYLCASSFRGYGNTIYFGEGSWLTVV.

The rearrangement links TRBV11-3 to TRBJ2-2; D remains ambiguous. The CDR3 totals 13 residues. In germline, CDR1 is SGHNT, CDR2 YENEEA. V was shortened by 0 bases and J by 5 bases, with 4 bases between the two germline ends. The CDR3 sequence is CASSLDGTGELFF. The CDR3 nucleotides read TGTGCCAGCAGCTTAGATGGGACCGGGGAGCTGTTTTTT.

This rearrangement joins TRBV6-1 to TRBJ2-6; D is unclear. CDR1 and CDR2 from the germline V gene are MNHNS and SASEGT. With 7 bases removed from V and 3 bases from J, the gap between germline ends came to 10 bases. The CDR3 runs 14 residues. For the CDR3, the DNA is TGTGCCAGCAAGTACGTTAGTGGGGCCAACGTCCTGACTTTC. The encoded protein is CASKYVSGANVLTF.

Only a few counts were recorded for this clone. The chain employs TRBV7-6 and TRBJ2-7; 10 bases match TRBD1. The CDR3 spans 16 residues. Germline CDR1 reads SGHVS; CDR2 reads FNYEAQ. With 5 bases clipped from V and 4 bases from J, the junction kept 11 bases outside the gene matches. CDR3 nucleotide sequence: TGTGCCAGCAGCGCGAGACTGACAGGGGGCAAGTACGAGCAGTACTTC. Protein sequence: CASSARLTGGKYEQYF.

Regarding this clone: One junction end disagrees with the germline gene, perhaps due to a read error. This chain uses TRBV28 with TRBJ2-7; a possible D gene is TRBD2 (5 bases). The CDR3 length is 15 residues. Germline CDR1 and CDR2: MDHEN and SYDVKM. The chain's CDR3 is CASSQPYGVSYELYF. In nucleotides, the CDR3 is TGTGCCAGCAGTCAACCCTACGGGGTATCCTACGAGCTGTACTTC.

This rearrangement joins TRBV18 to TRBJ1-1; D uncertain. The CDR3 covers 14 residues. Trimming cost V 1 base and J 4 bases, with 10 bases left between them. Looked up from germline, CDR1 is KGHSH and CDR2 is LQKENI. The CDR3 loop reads CASSPRPSSTEAFF. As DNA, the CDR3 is TGTGCCAGCTCACCACGTCCGTCCTCCACTGAAGCTTTCTTT.

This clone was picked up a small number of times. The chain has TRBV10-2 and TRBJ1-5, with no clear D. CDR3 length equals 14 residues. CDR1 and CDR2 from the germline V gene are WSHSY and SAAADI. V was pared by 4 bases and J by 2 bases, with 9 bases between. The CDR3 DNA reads TGCGCCAGCAGTGCGGCCTTGCGCAATCAGCCCCAGCATTTT. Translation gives CASSAALRNQPQHF.

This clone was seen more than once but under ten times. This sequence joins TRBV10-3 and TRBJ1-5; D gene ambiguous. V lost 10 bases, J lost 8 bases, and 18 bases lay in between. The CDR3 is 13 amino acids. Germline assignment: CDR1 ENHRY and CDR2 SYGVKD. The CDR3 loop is CATGKDAGEPQHF. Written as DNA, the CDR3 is TGTGCCACCGGAAAGGACGCTGGGGAGCCCCAGCATTTT.

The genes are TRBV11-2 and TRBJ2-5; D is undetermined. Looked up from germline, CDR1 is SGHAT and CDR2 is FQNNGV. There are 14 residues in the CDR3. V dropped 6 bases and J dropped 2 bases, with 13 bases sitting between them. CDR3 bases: TGTGCCAGCAGTTCCGGTTGGCAGCAAGAGACCCAGTACTTC. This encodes CASSSGWQQETQYF. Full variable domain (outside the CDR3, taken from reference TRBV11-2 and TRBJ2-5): EAGVAQSPRYKIIEKRQSVAFWCNPISGHATLYWYQQILGQGPKLLIQFQNNGVVDDSQLPKDRFSAERLKGVDSTLKIQPAKLEDSAVYLCASSSGWQQETQYFGPGTRLLVL.

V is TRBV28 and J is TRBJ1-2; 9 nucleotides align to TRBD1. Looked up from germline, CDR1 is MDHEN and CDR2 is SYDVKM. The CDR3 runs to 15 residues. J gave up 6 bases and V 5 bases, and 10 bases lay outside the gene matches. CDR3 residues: CASSPGQGRNHGYTF. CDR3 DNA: TGTGCCAGCAGTCCCGGACAGGGGAGAAACCATGGCTACACCTTC.

The CDR3 nucleotides read TGTGCCAGCAGTTTATTGGGGACGCAATCAGGGGGAGCTTTCTTT. Translation: CASSLLGTQSGGAFF. The chain has TRBV28 and TRBJ1-1; 7 bases match TRBD1. Trimming removed 1 base from V and 10 bases from J; junction bases left unmatched: 12. CDR1 MDHEN and CDR2 SYDVKM come from the germline V gene. The CDR3 runs to 15 residues.

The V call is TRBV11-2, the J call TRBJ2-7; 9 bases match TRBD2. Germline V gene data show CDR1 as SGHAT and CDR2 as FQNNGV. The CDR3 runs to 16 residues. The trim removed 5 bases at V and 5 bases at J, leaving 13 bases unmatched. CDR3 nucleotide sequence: TGTGCCAGCAGCCCTACGAAGGTAGCGGGAGTGAACGAGCAGTACTTC. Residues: CASSPTKVAGVNEQYF. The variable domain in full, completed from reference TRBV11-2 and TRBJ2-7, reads EAGVAQSPRYKIIEKRQSVAFWCNPISGHATLYWYQQILGQGPKLLIQFQNNGVVDDSQLPKDRFSAERLKGVDSTLKIQPAKLEDSAVYLCASSPTKVAGVNEQYFGPGTRLTVT.

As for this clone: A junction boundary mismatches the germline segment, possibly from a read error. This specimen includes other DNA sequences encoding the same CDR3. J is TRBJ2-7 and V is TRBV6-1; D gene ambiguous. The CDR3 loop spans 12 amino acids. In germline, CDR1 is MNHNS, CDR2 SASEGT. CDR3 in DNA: TGTGCCAGCAGTTCTAAAACCTACGAACAGTACTTC. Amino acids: CASSSKTYEQYF.

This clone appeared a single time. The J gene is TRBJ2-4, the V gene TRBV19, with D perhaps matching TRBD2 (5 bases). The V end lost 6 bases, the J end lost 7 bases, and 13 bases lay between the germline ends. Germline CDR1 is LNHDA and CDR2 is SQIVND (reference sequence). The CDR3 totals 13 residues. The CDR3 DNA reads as TGTGCCAGTAGCCAAGTCCCGGGGAACATTCAGTACTTC. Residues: CASSQVPGNIQYF.

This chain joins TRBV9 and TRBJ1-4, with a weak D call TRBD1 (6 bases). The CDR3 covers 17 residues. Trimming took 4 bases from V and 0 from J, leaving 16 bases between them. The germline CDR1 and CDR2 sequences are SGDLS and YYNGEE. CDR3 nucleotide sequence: TGTGCCAGCAGCTCCTCCGGGGGCCTTTCAACTAATGAAAAACTGTTTTTT. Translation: CASSSSGGLSTNEKLFF.

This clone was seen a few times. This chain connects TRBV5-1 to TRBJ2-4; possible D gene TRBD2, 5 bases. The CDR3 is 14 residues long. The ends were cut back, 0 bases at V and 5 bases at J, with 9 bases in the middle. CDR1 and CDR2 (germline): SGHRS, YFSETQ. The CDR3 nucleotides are TGCGCCAGCAGCTTGGCCGGAGGCCAAAACATTCAGTACTTC. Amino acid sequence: CASSLAGGQNIQYF.

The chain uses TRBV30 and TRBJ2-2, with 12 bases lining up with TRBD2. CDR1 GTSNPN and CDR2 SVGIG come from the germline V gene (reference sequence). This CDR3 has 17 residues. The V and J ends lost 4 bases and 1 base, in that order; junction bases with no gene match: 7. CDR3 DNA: TGTGCCTGGAAATTACTAGCGGGAGGTTGGAACACCGGGGAGCTGTTTTTT. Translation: CAWKLLAGGWNTGELFF.

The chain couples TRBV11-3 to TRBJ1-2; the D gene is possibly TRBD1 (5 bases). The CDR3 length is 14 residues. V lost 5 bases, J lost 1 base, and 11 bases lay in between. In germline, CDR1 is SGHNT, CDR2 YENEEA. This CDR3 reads CASSHDSLNYGYTF. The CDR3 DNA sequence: TGTGCCAGCAGCCACGACAGCCTTAACTATGGCTACACCTTC.

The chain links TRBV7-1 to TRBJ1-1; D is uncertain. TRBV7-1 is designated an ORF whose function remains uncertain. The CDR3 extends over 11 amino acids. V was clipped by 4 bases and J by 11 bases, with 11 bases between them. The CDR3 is CASSLGMTAFF. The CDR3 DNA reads TGTGCCAGCAGCTTAGGGATGACGGCTTTCTTT.